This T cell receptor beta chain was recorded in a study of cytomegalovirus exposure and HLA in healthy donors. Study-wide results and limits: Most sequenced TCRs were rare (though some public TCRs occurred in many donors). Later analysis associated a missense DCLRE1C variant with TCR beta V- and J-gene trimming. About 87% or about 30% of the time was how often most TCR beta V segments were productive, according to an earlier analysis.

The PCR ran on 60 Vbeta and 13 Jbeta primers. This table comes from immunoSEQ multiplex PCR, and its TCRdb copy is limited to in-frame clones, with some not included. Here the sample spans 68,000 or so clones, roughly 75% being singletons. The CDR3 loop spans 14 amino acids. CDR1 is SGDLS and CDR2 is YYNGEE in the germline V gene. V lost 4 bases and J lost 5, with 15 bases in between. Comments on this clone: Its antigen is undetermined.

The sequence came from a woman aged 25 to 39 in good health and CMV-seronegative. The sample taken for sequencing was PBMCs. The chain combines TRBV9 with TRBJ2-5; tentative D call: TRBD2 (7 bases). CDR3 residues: CASSPPGGVETQYF. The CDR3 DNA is TGTGCCAGCAGCCCTCCGGGGGGCGTGGAGACCCAGTACTTC.